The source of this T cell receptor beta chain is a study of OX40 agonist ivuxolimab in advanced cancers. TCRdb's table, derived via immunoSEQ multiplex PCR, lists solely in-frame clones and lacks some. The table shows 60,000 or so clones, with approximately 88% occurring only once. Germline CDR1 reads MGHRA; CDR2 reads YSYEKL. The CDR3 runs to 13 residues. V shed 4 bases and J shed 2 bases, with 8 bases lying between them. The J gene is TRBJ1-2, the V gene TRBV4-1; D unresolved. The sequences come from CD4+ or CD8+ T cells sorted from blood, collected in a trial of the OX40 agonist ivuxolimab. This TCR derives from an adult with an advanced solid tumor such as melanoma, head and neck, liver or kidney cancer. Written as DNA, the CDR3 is TGCGCCAGCAGCCCCAGTAGAAACTATGGCTACACCTTC. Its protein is CASSPSRNYGYTF.